This T cell receptor (beta chain) is drawn from a study of T cells of healthy individuals. This clonotype came up many times. TCRdb fed the 5' RACE reads into MiXCR, producing one record per CDR3 protein. Of some 100,000 distinct CDR3 sequences in the sample, roughly 15% were seen once. The TCR sequence derives from a human donor in good health.

CDR3 coding DNA: TGTGCCAGCAGCTTAGCGAGGGTGTGGGGGGTGAGCACCGGGGAGCTGTTTTTT. Translated: CASSLARVWGVSTGELFF. This chain links TRBV7-8 with TRBJ2-2, with D tentatively TRBD2 (6 bases). CDR3 length equals 18 residues. The ends were cut back, 0 bases at V and 4 bases at J, with 18 bases in the middle. From germline, CDR1 is SGHVS and CDR2 FQNEAQ.